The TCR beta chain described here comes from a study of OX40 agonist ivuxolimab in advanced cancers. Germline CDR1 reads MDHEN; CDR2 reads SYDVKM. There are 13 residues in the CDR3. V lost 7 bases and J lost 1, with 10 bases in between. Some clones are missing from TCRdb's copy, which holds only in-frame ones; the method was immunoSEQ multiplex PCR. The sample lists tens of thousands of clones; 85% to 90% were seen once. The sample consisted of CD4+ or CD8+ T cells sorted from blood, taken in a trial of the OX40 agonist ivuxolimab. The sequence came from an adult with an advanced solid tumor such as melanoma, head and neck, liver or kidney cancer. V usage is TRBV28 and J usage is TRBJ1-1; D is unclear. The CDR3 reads CASTDIPNTEAFF. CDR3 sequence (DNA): TGTGCCAGCACAGACATCCCGAACACTGAAGCTTTCTTT.